Below, 9 T cell receptor beta chains from the same sample are listed, as sequenced in a study of response to subunit inactivated influenza vaccine. TCRdb used MiXCR to reprocess the RT-PCR reads, holding one entry per CDR3 protein. Of about 570,000 distinct CDR3 sequences in the sample, around 11% are singletons; the top ten hold approximately 11%. These data are also associated with another study on T cells expressing NK-cell markers. That study reports: Production of TCR beta cDNA relied on 5'RACE template switching with UMIs.

The material was PBMCs from blood, obtained on the day of vaccination. Source of these receptors: a man aged 45-65 years who received an inactivated influenza vaccine.

This chain uses TRBV7-8 with TRBJ2-7; 9 positions match TRBD1. Trimming took 1 base from V and 5 from J; bases not matched to a gene: 3. Germline V gene data show CDR1 as SGHVS and CDR2 as FQNEAQ. The CDR3 spans 14 residues. CDR3 in DNA: TGTGCCAGCAGCTTAGTAGGACAGGGGCACGAGCAGTACTTC. This codes for CASSLVGQGHEQYF.

This chain uses TRBV28 with TRBJ2-7, with TRBD1 identical over 9 bases. J lost 5 bases, V lost 3 bases, and 8 bases had no gene match. The CDR3 is made up of 15 amino acids. In germline, CDR1 is MDHEN, CDR2 SYDVKM. CDR3 DNA: TGTGCCAGCAGTTTGGGGACAGGGTTGTCCAACGAGCAGTACTTC. This gives the protein CASSLGTGLSNEQYF.

V gene TRBV5-5 combines with J gene TRBJ1-1; a possible D gene is TRBD1 (5 bases). The germline CDR1 and CDR2 sequences are SGHKS and YYEKEE (reference sequence). Trimming pared 4 bases from V and 2 bases from J, leaving 15 bases between. This CDR3 region has 15 residues. CDR3 protein: CASSPGTVANTEAFF. DNA for the CDR3: TGTGCCAGCAGCCCAGGGACCGTCGCAAACACTGAAGCTTTCTTT.

The chain carries TRBV20-1 and TRBJ2-1; D unresolved. Trimming removed 5 bases from V and 0 bases from J, with 11 bases in between. Germline values: CDR1 DFQATT, CDR2 SNEGSKA (reference sequence). CDR3 length equals 14 residues. CDR3 region: CSAQDLSSYNEQFF. The CDR3 DNA follows: TGCAGTGCTCAGGACCTTAGCTCCTACAATGAGCAGTTCTTC.

V and J are TRBV12-3 or TRBV12-4 and TRBJ2-3; 14 nucleotides align to TRBD2. This CDR3 contains 18 residues. The trim removed 4 bases at V and 4 bases at J, leaving 10 bases unmatched. This CDR3 is CASSSGLAGGHRADTQYF. In DNA form, the CDR3 reads TGTGCCAGCAGTTCTGGACTAGCGGGAGGACATAGAGCAGATACGCAGTATTTT.

This rearrangement joins TRBV6-5 to TRBJ2-7; D call uncertain. CDR3 length equals 13 residues. Germline CDR1 MNHEY, CDR2 SVGAGI. The V end lost 0 bases, the J end lost 4 bases, and 7 bases lay between the germline ends. In nucleotides, the CDR3 is TGTGCCAGCAGTTACTCGTGGACGTACGAGCAGTACTTC. As protein: CASSYSWTYEQYF.

This clonotype has just a few counts. The chain recombines TRBV15 with TRBJ2-1, with 12 positions matching TRBD2. After removal of 1 base from V and 7 bases from J, the junction contained 5 bases not matched to a gene. CDR3 length: 16 residues. Germline lookup yields CDR1 LNHNV and CDR2 YYDKDF (reference sequence). CDR3 nucleotides: TGTGCCACCAGCAGAGCAGGGACTAGCGGGCGGAATGAGCAGTTCTTC. Its protein is CATSRAGTSGRNEQFF.

This clonotype has ten or more counts. J is TRBJ2-3 and V is TRBV29-1, with D tentatively TRBD2 (6 bases). Trimming took 7 bases from V and 0 from J, leaving 14 bases between them. Germline V CDR1 and CDR2: SQVTM, ANQGSEA. This CDR3 has 14 amino acids. CDR3 bases: TGCAGCGCTCAGACTAGAGGTAGCACAGATACGCAGTATTTT. Translated: CSAQTRGSTDTQYF.

In this sample, this clonotype turned up a few times. The chain has TRBV10-3 and TRBJ2-1; no definite D call. The CDR3 runs 16 residues. The germline CDR1 and CDR2 sequences are ENHRY and SYGVKD. Trimming took 4 bases from V and 8 from J, leaving 21 bases between them. The CDR3 loop is CAISALSRSSLDEQFF. The DNA of the CDR3 is TGTGCCATCAGTGCCTTAAGTCGCTCCTCCTTGGATGAGCAGTTCTTC.